This note documents a single TCR beta chain sequence. Trimming removed 3 bases from V and 4 bases from J; junction bases left unmatched: 4. The CDR3 spans 15 residues. CDR1 is LNHDA, CDR2 SQIVND, per germline (reference sequence). This record belongs to a study of blood T cell repertoires in COVID-19. Study details: The cDNA or gDNA used as material had been derived from T cells, B-cell-depleted T cells, or PBMCs.

The assay was immunoSEQ multiplex PCR, and TCRdb's table has in-frame clones only and misses some. Of 250,000 to 350,000 clones detected, around 87% appear once; the ten largest clones hold roughly 7.1%. The specimen sequenced was peripheral blood. This receptor was taken from a woman in her forties or fifties who had recovered from COVID-19. The chain couples TRBV19 to TRBJ2-1; 9 bases align to TRBD1. CDR3 nucleotides: TGTGCCAGTAGTATCACCGGGACAGGGTACAATGAGCAGTTCTTC. It is translated as CASSITGTGYNEQFF.